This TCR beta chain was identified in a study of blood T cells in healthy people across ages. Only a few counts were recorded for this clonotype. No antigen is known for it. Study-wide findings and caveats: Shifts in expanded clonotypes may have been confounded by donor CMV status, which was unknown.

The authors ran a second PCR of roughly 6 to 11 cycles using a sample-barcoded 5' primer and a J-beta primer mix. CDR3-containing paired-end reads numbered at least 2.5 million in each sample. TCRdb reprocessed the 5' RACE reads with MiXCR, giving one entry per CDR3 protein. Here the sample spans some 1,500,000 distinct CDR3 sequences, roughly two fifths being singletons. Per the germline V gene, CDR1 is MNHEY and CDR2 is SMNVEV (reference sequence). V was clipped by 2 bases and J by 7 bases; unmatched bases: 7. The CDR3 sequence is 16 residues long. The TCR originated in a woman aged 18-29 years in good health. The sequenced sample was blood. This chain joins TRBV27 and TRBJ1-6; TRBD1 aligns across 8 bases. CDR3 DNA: TGTGCCAGCAGTTTAGCAGGACAGGGCGTGAATTCACCCCTCCACTTT. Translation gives CASSLAGQGVNSPLHF.